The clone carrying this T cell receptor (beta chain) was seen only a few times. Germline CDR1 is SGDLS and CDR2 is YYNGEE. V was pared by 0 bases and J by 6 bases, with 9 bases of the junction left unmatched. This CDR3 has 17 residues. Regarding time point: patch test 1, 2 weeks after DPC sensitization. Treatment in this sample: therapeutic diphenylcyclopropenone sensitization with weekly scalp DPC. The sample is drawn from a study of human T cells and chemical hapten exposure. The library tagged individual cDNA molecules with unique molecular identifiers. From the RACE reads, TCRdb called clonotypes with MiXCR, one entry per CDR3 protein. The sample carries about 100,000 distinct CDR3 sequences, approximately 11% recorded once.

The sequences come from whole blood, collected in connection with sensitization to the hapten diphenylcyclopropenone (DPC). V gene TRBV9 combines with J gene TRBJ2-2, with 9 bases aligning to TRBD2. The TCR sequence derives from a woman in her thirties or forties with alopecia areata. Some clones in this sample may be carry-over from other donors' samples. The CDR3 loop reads CASSVELGLASAGELFF. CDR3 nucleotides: TGTGCCAGCAGCGTAGAGTTGGGACTAGCTTCCGCCGGGGAGCTGTTTTTT.